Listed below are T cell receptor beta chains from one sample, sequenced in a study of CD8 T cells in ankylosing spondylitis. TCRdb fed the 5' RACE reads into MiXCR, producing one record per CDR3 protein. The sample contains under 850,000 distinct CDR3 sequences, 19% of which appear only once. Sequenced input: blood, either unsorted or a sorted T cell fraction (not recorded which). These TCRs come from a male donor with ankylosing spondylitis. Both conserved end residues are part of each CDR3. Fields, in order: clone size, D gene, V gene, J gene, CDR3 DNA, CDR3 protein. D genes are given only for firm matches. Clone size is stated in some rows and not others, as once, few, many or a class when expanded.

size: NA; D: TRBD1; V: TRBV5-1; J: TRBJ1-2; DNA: TGCGCCAGCAGCGAGGGACAGGCGTACGATGGCTACACCTTC; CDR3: CASSEGQAYDGYTF
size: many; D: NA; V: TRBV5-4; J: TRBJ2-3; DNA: TGTGCCAGCAGCAGGGGAGGTGTCACAGATACGCAGTATTTT; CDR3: CASSRGGVTDTQYF
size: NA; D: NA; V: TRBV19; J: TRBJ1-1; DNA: TGTGCCAGTAGTATAGCCTTGGGGACTGAAGCTTTCTTT; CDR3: CASSIALGTEAFF
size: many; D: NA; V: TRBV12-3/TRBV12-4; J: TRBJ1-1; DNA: TGTGCCAGCAGTCTAGCCCAAACAGTAGGCACTGAAGCTTTCTTT; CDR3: CASSLAQTVGTEAFF
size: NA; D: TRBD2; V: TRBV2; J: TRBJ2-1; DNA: TGTGCCAGCAGTTCGCTGACTAGCGGGATTAACAATGAGCAGTTCTTC; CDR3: CASSSLTSGINNEQFF
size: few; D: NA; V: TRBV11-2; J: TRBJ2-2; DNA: TGTGCCAGCAGCGCCCCCGAGGGACTCGTTAACACCGGGGAGCTGTTTTTT; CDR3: CASSAPEGLVNTGELFF
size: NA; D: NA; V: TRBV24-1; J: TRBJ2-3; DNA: TGTGCCACCAGTGATCCCCCTCCAGATACGCAGTATTTT; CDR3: CATSDPPPDTQYF
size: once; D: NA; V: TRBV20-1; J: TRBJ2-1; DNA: TGCAGTTCCTCCCGGGGTCCGAGCTCCTACAATGAGCAGTTCTTC; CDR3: CSSSRGPSSYNEQFF
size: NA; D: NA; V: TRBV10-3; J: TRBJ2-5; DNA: TGTGCCACCAGGGGTGGGAGGGGGCTGGAGACCCAGTACTTC; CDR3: CATRGGRGLETQYF
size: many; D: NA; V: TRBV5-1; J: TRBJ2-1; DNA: TGTGCCAGCAGTTTAGGTCGGGGTGAGCAGTTCTTC; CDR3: CASSLGRGEQFF
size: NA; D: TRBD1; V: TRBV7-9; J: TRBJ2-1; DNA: TGTGCCAGCCGGACCGGGACAGGGACTTACAATGAGCAGTTCTTC; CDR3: CASRTGTGTYNEQFF
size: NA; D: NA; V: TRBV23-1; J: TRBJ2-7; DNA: TGCGCCAGCAAACAACAGGGTTCTCCCTACGAGCAGTACTTC; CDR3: CASKQQGSPYEQYF
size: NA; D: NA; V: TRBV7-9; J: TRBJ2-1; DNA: TGTGCCAGCAGCTTGCTGCAGGGCTACAATGAGCAGTTCTTC; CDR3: CASSLLQGYNEQFF
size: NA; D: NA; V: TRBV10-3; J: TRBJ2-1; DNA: TGTGCCATCAGTGAGGAGGGAGACTTTTACAATGAGCAGTTCTTC; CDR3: CAISEEGDFYNEQFF
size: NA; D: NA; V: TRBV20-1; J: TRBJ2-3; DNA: TGCAGTGCTTTTAGCGGATCCACAGATACGCAGTATTTT; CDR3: CSAFSGSTDTQYF
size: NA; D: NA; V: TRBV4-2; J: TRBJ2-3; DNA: TGTGCCAGCAGCCAAGATCTCGGTAGGAGGTCAGATACGCAGTATTTT; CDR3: CASSQDLGRRSDTQYF
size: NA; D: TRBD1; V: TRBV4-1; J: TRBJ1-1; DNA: TGCGCCAGCAGCGGGCCGGGACAGGGGGACACTGAAGCTTTCTTT; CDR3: CASSGPGQGDTEAFF
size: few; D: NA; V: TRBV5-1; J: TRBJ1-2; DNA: TGCGCCAGCAGCTTGACTCCGGACCAGGGACTAGCTAACTATGGCTACACCTTC; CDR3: CASSLTPDQGLANYGYTF
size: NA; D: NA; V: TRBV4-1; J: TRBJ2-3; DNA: TGCGCCAGCAGCCGAATTCTAGCGGATACGCAGTATTTT; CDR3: CASSRILADTQYF
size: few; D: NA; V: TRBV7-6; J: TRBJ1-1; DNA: TGTGCCAGCAGCAGAGGGGTGGCTGGTGAAGCTTTCTTT; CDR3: CASSRGVAGEAFF
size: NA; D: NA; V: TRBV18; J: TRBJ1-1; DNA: TGTGCCAGCTCACCAGACAGACATTCTAACACTGAAGCTTTCTTT; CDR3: CASSPDRHSNTEAFF
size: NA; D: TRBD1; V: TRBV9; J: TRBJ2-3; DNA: TGTGCCAGCATTCCAGGCCCGGACTCGGGACAGGGAGGTATTCGGACAGATACGCAGTATTTT; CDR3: CASIPGPDSGQGGIRTDTQYF
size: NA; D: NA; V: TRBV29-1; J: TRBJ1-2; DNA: TGCAGCGTTGAAGCAGGTGCAGGCTACACCTTC; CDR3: CSVEAGAGYTF